These 30 T cell receptor beta chains were all obtained from the same sample, sequenced in a study of lymphopenia after photon versus proton radiotherapy. TCRdb's copy holds only in-frame clones and misses some; the assay was immunoSEQ multiplex PCR. The sample includes about 83,000 clones, 65% to 85% of them seen just once. The sample was peripheral blood, taken from a patient treated with proton-based radiotherapy. The receptors were gathered from a man aged 55 to 70 with pancreatic cancer.

This clone was counted a few times. Germline and junction disagree at one end, which may indicate a read error. The chain joins TRBV7-7 to TRBJ2-5; D possibly corresponds to TRBD1 (5 bases). Germline V lookup: CDR1 SSHAT, CDR2 FNYEAQ (reference sequence). This CDR3 contains 12 residues. CDR3 coding DNA: TGTGCTAGCAGCATGGGTAGGGGGACCCAGTACTTC. Translating it yields CASSMGRGTQYF. The variable domain in full, completed from reference TRBV7-7 and TRBJ2-5, reads GAGVSQSPRYKVTKRGQDVTLRCDPISSHATLYWYQQALGQGPEFLTYFNYEAQPDKSGLPSDRFSAERPEGSISTLTIQRTEQRDSAMYRCASSMGRGTQYFGPGTRLLVL.

The CDR3 protein is CASSLTSGNEQFF. The CDR3 bases are TGCGCCAGCAGCTTGACTAGCGGGAATGAGCAGTTCTTC. The chain employs TRBV5-1 and TRBJ2-1; 9 nucleotides agree with TRBD2. With V trimmed by 1 base and J by 7 bases, 0 bases remained unmatched. Germline values: CDR1 SGHRS, CDR2 YFSETQ. This CDR3 spans 13 amino acids. The complete variable domain, with remaining parts taken from reference TRBV5-1 and TRBJ2-1, reads KAGVTQTPRYLIKTRGQQVTLSCSPISGHRSVSWYQQTPGQGLQFLFEYFSETQRNKGNFPGRFSGRQFSNSRSEMNVSTLELGDSALYLCASSLTSGNEQFFGPGTRLTVL.

This sequence joins TRBV7-2 and TRBJ2-7; D uncertain. CDR3 length equals 16 residues. Per the germline V gene, CDR1 is SGHTA and CDR2 is FQGNSA. Trimming shortened V by 7 bases and J by 5 bases, and 24 bases separated the two germline ends. CDR3 sequence (DNA): TGTGCCAGCAACGAGACCCCTGCGGCACCCTTTCACGAGCAGTACTTC. Residues: CASNETPAAPFHEQYF.

The table lists this clone with a count of one. The chain uses TRBV7-2 and TRBJ1-4; maybe TRBD1 (5 bases). The CDR3 is made up of 14 amino acids. CDR1 is SGHTA and CDR2 is FQGNSA in the germline V gene. V was cut by 2 bases and J by 8 bases, with 12 bases left in between. The CDR3 protein is CASSLIGAGEKLFF. CDR3 DNA: TGTGCCAGCAGCTTAATAGGGGCAGGGGAAAAACTGTTTTTT.

V is TRBV5-8 and J is TRBJ1-3; D not certain. Germline CDR1 SGHTS, CDR2 YDEGEE. This CDR3 has 15 amino acids. V lost 4 bases to trimming and J lost 4 bases, with 15 bases between them. The CDR3 DNA sequence: TGTGCCAGCAGCATAGATTTGTCGAGAGGAAACACCATATATTTT. Translating gives CASSIDLSRGNTIYF. The variable domain in full, completed from reference TRBV5-8 and TRBJ1-3, reads EAGVTQSPTHLIKTRGQQATLRCSPISGHTSVYWYQQALGLGLQFLLWYDEGEERNRGNFPPRFSGRQFPNYSSELNVNALELEDSALYLCASSIDLSRGNTIYFGEGSWLTVV.

This CDR3 is CASTPRTSTDTQYF. For the CDR3, the DNA is TGTGCCAGCACCCCGCGAACTAGCACAGATACGCAGTATTTT. This sequence joins TRBV6-5 and TRBJ2-3; D not resolved. The CDR3 is made up of 14 amino acids. V was trimmed by 7 bases and J by 0 bases, leaving 11 bases between them. CDR1 and CDR2 (germline): MNHEY, SVGAGI.

The chain employs TRBV6-6 and TRBJ2-7; D unclear. The CDR3 consists of 9 residues. Trimming stripped 7 bases from V and 5 bases from J, with 3 bases between. CDR1 is MNHNY, CDR2 SVGAGI, per germline (reference sequence). This chain's CDR3 is CASMDEQYF. The CDR3 DNA reads TGTGCCAGCATGGACGAGCAGTACTTC.

This clone appeared once. The chain links TRBV19 to TRBJ2-3; D possibly corresponds to TRBD1 (5 bases). V was cut by 3 bases and J by 2 bases, with 15 bases left in between. Germline CDR1 reads LNHDA; CDR2 reads SQIVND (reference sequence). CDR3 length: 16 amino acids. The CDR3 protein is CASSIHPLGATDTQYF. DNA for the CDR3: TGTGCCAGTAGTATCCACCCTCTAGGGGCCACAGATACGCAGTATTTT.

This clone has more than one count but fewer than ten. This chain uses TRBV2 with TRBJ1-5; D is possibly TRBD1 (5 bases). Germline V lookup: CDR1 SNHLY, CDR2 FYNNEI. Trimming cost V 6 bases and J 2 bases, with 14 bases left between them. The length of the CDR3 is 15 residues. Here the CDR3 DNA reads TGTGCCAGCAGAGTTGACAGAGTAGGCAATCAGCCCCAGCATTTT. Encoded protein: CASRVDRVGNQPQHF.

The chain employs TRBV6-6 and TRBJ1-2; D ambiguous. The V end was cut by 6 bases, the J end by 4 bases, with 15 bases between. This CDR3 is built from 14 residues. From germline, CDR1 is MNHNY and CDR2 SVGAGI (reference sequence). For the CDR3, the DNA is TGTGCCAGCAGCCGAAATCAGGTATCCTATGGCTACACCTTC. Its translation: CASSRNQVSYGYTF.

The J gene is TRBJ2-2, the V gene TRBV5-5, with 7 bases aligning to TRBD1. Germline values: CDR1 SGHKS, CDR2 YYEKEE (reference sequence). J lost 6 bases, V lost 4 bases, and 15 bases had no gene match. The CDR3 loop spans 17 amino acids. CDR3 sequence: CASSVFVMTGIAGELFF. The CDR3 DNA follows: TGTGCCAGCAGCGTGTTCGTCATGACAGGGATCGCCGGGGAGCTGTTTTTT. Full variable domain (remainder filled in from reference TRBV5-5 and TRBJ2-2): DAGVTQSPTHLIKTRGQQVTLRCSPISGHKSVSWYQQVLGQGPQFIFQYYEKEERGRGNFPDRFSARQFPNYSSELNVNALLLGDSALYLCASSVFVMTGIAGELFFGEGSRLTVL.

The DNA for the CDR3 is TGTGCCAGCAGCTTTACAGGGAGGAGCACTGAAGCTTTCTTT. This sequence encodes CASSFTGRSTEAFF. The chain couples TRBV5-4 to TRBJ1-1; possibly TRBD1 for D (6 bases). V was trimmed by 2 bases and J by 4 bases, leaving 12 bases between them. CDR3 length equals 14 residues. CDR1 is SGHNT, CDR2 YYREEE, per germline (reference sequence).

The CDR3 region has the DNA TGCGCCAGCAGCCAAGATACCCTTGGGGTTTCAGGCTCCTACAATGAGCAGTTCTTC. Protein product: CASSQDTLGVSGSYNEQFF. The chain recombines TRBV4-3 with TRBJ2-1; D is undetermined. Germline V CDR1 and CDR2: LGHNA, YSLEER. V was shortened by 0 bases and J by 0 bases, with 18 bases between the two germline ends. The CDR3 contains 19 residues.

This clone was seen ten or more times. The V gene is TRBV11-2, the J gene TRBJ1-2; weak D call: TRBD1 (6 bases). V lost 4 bases to trimming and J lost 8 bases, with 8 bases between them. The CDR3 loop spans 11 amino acids. From germline, CDR1 is SGHAT and CDR2 FQNNGV. The DNA for the CDR3 is TGTGCCAGCAGCTCGAGGGGGGGCTACACCTTC. Protein: CASSSRGGYTF. The variable domain in full, with the rest retrieved from reference TRBV11-2 and TRBJ1-2, is EAGVAQSPRYKIIEKRQSVAFWCNPISGHATLYWYQQILGQGPKLLIQFQNNGVVDDSQLPKDRFSAERLKGVDSTLKIQPAKLEDSAVYLCASSSRGGYTFGSGTRLTVV.

The chain links TRBV6-5 to TRBJ2-3; the D is unclear. This CDR3 region has 16 residues. V gave up 3 bases and J gave up 1 base, with 14 bases separating them. Germline CDR1 reads MNHEY; CDR2 reads SVGAGI. The CDR3 DNA is TGTGCCAGCAGTTATGAACCCTCTGGGGGCACAGATACGCAGTATTTT. Protein sequence: CASSYEPSGGTDTQYF.

V usage is TRBV5-6 and J usage is TRBJ2-7; 9 bases line up with TRBD1. Germline V gene data show CDR1 as SGHDT and CDR2 as YYEEEE. The CDR3 covers 17 residues. V lost 0 bases, J lost 0 bases, and 7 bases stayed unmatched. The CDR3: CASSLEGQGGGSYEQYF. Written as DNA, the CDR3 is TGTGCCAGCAGCTTGGAGGGACAGGGAGGAGGCTCCTACGAGCAGTACTTC.

The rearrangement links TRBV7-6 to TRBJ2-3; no clear D gene. V shed 0 bases and J shed 0 bases, with 4 bases lying between them. The CDR3 loop spans 14 amino acids. Germline V gene lookup returns CDR1 SGHVS and CDR2 FNYEAQ. CDR3 in amino acids: CASSLAHSTDTQYF. The CDR3 nucleotides are TGTGCCAGCAGCTTAGCCCATAGCACAGATACGCAGTATTTT.

V gene TRBV11-3 combines with J gene TRBJ2-3; the match to TRBD2 covers 7 bases. The CDR3 spans 16 residues. With V trimmed by 8 bases and J by 2 bases, 13 bases remained unmatched. Germline lookup yields CDR1 SGHNT and CDR2 YENEEA. CDR3 coding DNA: TGTGCCAGCGGCCCAAGTTCCGGGAGGCTCACAGATACGCAGTATTTT. Amino acid sequence: CASGPSSGRLTDTQYF.

The chain uses TRBV6-7 and TRBJ2-1, with 10 bases aligning to TRBD2. TRBV6-7 is flagged as an ORF with uncertain function. J was trimmed by 7 bases and V by 7 bases; bases with no gene match: 10. This CDR3 spans 15 amino acids. This chain's CDR3 is CASIIQREGGNEQFF. The CDR3 DNA is TGTGCCAGCATTATACAGCGGGAGGGAGGAAATGAGCAGTTCTTC.

This rearrangement joins TRBV5-1 to TRBJ2-7; no clear D. Germline V lookup: CDR1 SGHRS, CDR2 YFSETQ. This CDR3 region has 14 residues. Trimming left V 5 bases short and J 2 bases short, with 14 bases between. This CDR3 reads CASRKGDGTYEQYF. The CDR3, as DNA: TGCGCCAGCAGAAAGGGTGACGGTACCTACGAGCAGTACTTC.

This sequence joins TRBV28 and TRBJ2-2, with TRBD2 matching over 13 bases. CDR1 is MDHEN, CDR2 SYDVKM, per germline. After removal of 6 bases from V and 7 bases from J, the junction contained 8 bases not matched to a gene. This CDR3 spans 16 amino acids. CDR3 in amino acids: CASRLAGGPSDGELFF. The CDR3 coding sequence is TGTGCCAGCAGACTAGCGGGAGGGCCAAGTGACGGGGAGCTGTTTTTT.

This chain joins TRBV28 and TRBJ1-1; no clear D. V was trimmed by 7 bases and J by 3 bases, leaving 6 bases between them. In germline, CDR1 is MDHEN, CDR2 SYDVKM. The CDR3 sequence is 11 residues long. The DNA for the CDR3 is TGTGCCAGCACCGGCTACACTGAAGCTTTCTTT. It encodes CASTGYTEAFF.

This clone occurred once. The V gene is TRBV28, the J gene TRBJ2-3; D unclear. V lost 5 bases and J lost 2, with 17 bases in between. This CDR3 is built from 16 residues. Germline V CDR1 and CDR2: MDHEN, SYDVKM. CDR3 protein: CASSPTPRQVTDTQYF. The CDR3 DNA reads as TGTGCCAGCAGTCCAACCCCCAGACAAGTCACAGATACGCAGTATTTT.

The rearrangement joins TRBV7-3 to TRBJ2-5; D is unclear. The V gene lost 2 bases and the J gene lost 5 bases, with 3 bases spanning the gap. Germline values: CDR1 SGHTA, CDR2 FQGTGA. The CDR3 extends over 11 amino acids. CDR3 region: CASSLWETQYF. CDR3 nucleotide sequence: TGTGCCAGCAGCTTATGGGAGACCCAGTACTTC.

V is TRBV6-1 and J is TRBJ1-3, with 7 bases matching TRBD1. Per the germline V gene, CDR1 is MNHNS and CDR2 is SASEGT. With 6 bases clipped from V and 1 base from J, the junction kept 6 bases outside the gene matches. The CDR3 runs 15 residues. The CDR3, as DNA: TGTGCCAGCAGGAGAGGACAGGAGTCTGGAAACACCATATATTTT. Amino acid sequence: CASRRGQESGNTIYF.

The J gene is TRBJ2-7, the V gene TRBV5-5, with TRBD1 as a possible D gene (6 bases). CDR1 and CDR2 from the germline V gene are SGHKS and YYEKEE (reference sequence). This CDR3 has 12 amino acids. The ends were cut back, 3 bases at V and 6 bases at J, with 10 bases in the middle. CDR3 protein: CASSSGVGEQYF. CDR3 nucleotides: TGTGCCAGCAGCTCAGGGGTGGGCGAGCAGTACTTC.

The V call is TRBV7-9, the J call TRBJ2-7; D is possibly TRBD1 or TRBD2 (5 bases each). CDR3 length: 14 amino acids. The V gene lost 5 bases and the J gene lost 2 bases, with 13 bases spanning the gap. CDR1 and CDR2 from the germline V gene are SEHNR and FQNEAQ (reference sequence). In DNA, the CDR3 is TGTGCCAGCAGCCGAGGGGACGGCACCTACGAGCAGTACTTC. It codes for CASSRGDGTYEQYF. Using reference TRBV7-9 and TRBJ2-7 for the parts outside the CDR3, the full variable domain is DTGVSQNPRHKITKRGQNVTFRCDPISEHNRLYWYRQTLGQGPEFLTYFQNEAQLEKSRLLSDRFSAERPKGSFSTLEIQRTEQGDSAMYLCASSRGDGTYEQYFGPGTRLTVT.

The J gene is TRBJ2-7, the V gene TRBV18; the D gene is possibly TRBD1 (5 bases). There are 15 residues in the CDR3. Germline lookup yields CDR1 KGHSH and CDR2 LQKENI. V was cut by 1 base and J by 3 bases, with 13 bases left in between. The CDR3 loop is CASSPRVRGGYEQYF. The CDR3 coding sequence is TGTGCCAGCTCACCACGGGTTAGGGGCGGCTACGAGCAGTACTTC.

The genes are TRBV6-1 and TRBJ1-5, with TRBD1 matching 7 bases. Trimming removed 7 bases from V and 2 bases from J; junction bases left unmatched: 5. The CDR3 is 14 amino acids. Per the germline V gene, CDR1 is MNHNS and CDR2 is SASEGT. In DNA, the CDR3 is TGTGCCAGCAAGGGGGCCGGAGGCAATCAGCCCCAGCATTTT. Translation: CASKGAGGNQPQHF.

The chain has TRBV4-2 and TRBJ1-4, with D unresolved. Trimming took 0 bases from V and 12 from J, leaving 14 bases between them. Germline lookup yields CDR1 LGHNA and CDR2 YNFKEQ. The CDR3 is 14 amino acids. The DNA of the CDR3 is TGTGCCAGCAGCCAAGATCTAGGTCGGGAGGAACTGTTTTTT. This gives the protein CASSQDLGREELFF.